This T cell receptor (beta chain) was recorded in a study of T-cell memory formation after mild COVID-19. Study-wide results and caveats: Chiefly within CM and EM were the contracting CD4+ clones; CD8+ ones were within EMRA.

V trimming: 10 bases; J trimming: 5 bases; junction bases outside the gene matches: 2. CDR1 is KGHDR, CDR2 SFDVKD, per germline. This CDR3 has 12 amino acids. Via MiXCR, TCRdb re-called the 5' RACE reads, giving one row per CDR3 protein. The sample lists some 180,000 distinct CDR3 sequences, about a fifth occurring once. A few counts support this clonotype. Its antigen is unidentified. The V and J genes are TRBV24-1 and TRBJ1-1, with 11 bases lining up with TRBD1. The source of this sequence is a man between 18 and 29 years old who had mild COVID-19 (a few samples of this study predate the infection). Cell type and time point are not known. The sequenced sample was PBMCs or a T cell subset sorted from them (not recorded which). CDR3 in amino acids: CATRDRGTEAFF. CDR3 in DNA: TGTGCCACGCGGGACAGGGGGACTGAAGCTTTCTTT.